This entry is about one T cell receptor beta chain. Measured with immunoSEQ multiplex PCR; TCRdb has only the in-frame clones, and not every one. The table has more than 150,000 clones, approximately 80% seen once. These data originate in a study of blood T cell repertoires in COVID-19. Overall study: The samples span acute and convalescent COVID-19 from the United States, Italy and Spain. Nucleic acid was either cDNA or gDNA, and it came from T cells, B-cell-depleted T cells, or PBMCs.

The V gene's germline CDR1 is KGHDR and CDR2 SFDVKD. The CDR3 is 17 amino acids. Trimming at V came to 3 bases and at J to 3 bases, leaving 5 bases not matched to a gene. The V call is TRBV24-1, the J call TRBJ2-3, with 13 bases aligning to TRBD2. The TCR sequence derives from a woman aged 55-69 years with acute or convalescent COVID-19. Material: peripheral blood. The CDR3 loop is CATSDGRLAGGTDTQYF. CDR3 DNA sequence: TGTGCCACCAGTGATGGGCGACTAGCGGGGGGAACAGATACGCAGTATTTT.